This entry lists 2 T cell receptor beta chains sequenced from one sample in a study of control samples from healthy donors and cancer patients. The repertoire was sequenced with immunoSEQ multiplex PCR; TCRdb's copy has only in-frame clones and lacks some. Of 170,000 or so clones listed, approximately 92% are singletons. Sequences were obtained from blood. These receptors were obtained from a man aged 18 to 30 in good health.

The chain employs TRBV27 and TRBJ1-1; 10 nucleotides agree with TRBD1. V dropped 2 bases and J dropped 3; count of bases not matched to a gene: 6. Germline V gives CDR1 MNHEY, CDR2 SMNVEV (reference sequence). This CDR3 comprises 16 residues. CDR3 in amino acids: CASSLGQGVFDTEAFF. The CDR3 DNA reads TGTGCCAGCAGTTTAGGACAGGGGGTATTTGACACTGAAGCTTTCTTT.

This clone came up once. The chain carries TRBV5-4 and TRBJ2-6; 7 bases are shared with TRBD2. This CDR3 region has 16 residues. Looked up from germline, CDR1 is SGHNT and CDR2 is YYREEE (reference sequence). Germline trimming cut 3 bases from V and 2 bases from J; bases unmatched to any gene: 5. CDR3 amino acids: CASSSGGGAGANVLTF. The CDR3 nucleotides read TGTGCCAGCAGCTCGGGGGGAGGGGCTGGGGCCAACGTCCTGACTTTC.